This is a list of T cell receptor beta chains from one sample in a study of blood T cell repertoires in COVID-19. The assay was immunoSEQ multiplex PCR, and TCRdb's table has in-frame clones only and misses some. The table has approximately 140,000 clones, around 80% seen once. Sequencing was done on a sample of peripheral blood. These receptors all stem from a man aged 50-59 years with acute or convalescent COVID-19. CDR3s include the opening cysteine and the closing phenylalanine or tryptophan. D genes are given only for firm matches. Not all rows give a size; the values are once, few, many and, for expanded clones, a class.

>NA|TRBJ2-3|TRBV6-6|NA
TGTGCCAGCAGCCCTGGACAGCTTTCCCTCACAGATACGCAGTATTTT
CASSPGQLSLTDTQYF
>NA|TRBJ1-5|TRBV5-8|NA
TGTGCCAGCAGCCCCGGACAGAGTAATCAGCCCCAGCATTTT
CASSPGQSNQPQHF
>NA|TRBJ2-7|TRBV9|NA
TGTGCCAGCAGCGTGCGGGATCTCAAGCGCTACGAGCAGTACTTC
CASSVRDLKRYEQYF
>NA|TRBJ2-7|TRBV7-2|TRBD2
TGTGCCAGCAGCGGGGGAGGGCGCGGGTACGAGCAGTACTTC
CASSGGGRGYEQYF
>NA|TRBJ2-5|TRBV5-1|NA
TGCGCCAGCAGCTTGGATGGGCAGATGGGAGAGACCCAGTACTTC
CASSLDGQMGETQYF
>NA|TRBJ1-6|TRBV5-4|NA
TGTGCCAGCAGCTTGGAAGGGGGCTATAATTCACCCCTCCACTTT
CASSLEGGYNSPLHF
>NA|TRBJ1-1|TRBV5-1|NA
TGCGCCAGCAGCTTGGCCATGGCCGCGAACACTGAAGCTTTCTTT
CASSLAMAANTEAFF
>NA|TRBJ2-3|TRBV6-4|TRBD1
TGTGCCAGCAGTCCAACCTTGGGACAGGACACAGATACGCAGTATTTT
CASSPTLGQDTDTQYF
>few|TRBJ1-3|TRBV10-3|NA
TGTGCCATCTCCTCCACAGGGTCTGGAAACACCATATATTTT
CAISSTGSGNTIYF
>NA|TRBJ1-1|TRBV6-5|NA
TGTGCCAGCAGTAGGAGGGCTGGGACTGAAGCTTTCTTT
CASSRRAGTEAFF
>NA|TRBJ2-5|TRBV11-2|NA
TGTGCCAGCAGTCGGGGGTACCAAGAGACCCAGTACTTC
CASSRGYQETQYF
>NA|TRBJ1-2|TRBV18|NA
TGTGCCAGCTCACCAGGCACAAACTATGGCTACACCTTC
CASSPGTNYGYTF
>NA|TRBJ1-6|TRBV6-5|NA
TGTGCCAGCAGTTGGGACACGAGTAATTCACCCCTCCACTTT
CASSWDTSNSPLHF
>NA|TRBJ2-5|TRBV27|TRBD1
TGTGCCAGCAGTTTTAAGCCCCCGGACAGGACCCGGGAGACCCAGTACTTC
CASSFKPPDRTRETQYF
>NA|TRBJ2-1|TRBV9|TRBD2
TGTGCCAGCAGCGTAGGTTCTAGCGGGTTGGTAAATGAGCAGTTCTTC
CASSVGSSGLVNEQFF
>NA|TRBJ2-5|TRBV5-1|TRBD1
TGCGCCAGCAGCCAGGGGGCTCAAGAGACCCAGTACTTC
CASSQGAQETQYF
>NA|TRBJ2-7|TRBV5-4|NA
TGTGCCAGCAGCTTGGGCAGGGGATTCTCCTACGAGCAGTACTTC
CASSLGRGFSYEQYF
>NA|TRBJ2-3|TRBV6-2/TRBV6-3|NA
TGTGCCAGCAGTTCTCAGGGTGGAGCAGATACGCAGTATTTT
CASSSQGGADTQYF
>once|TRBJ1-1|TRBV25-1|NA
TGTGCCAGCAGTGAATCAGTGAGCCAGGGAGCTTTCTTT
CASSESVSQGAFF
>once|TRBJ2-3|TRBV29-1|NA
TGCAGCGGAGGGGCGGGGACCACAGATACGCAGTATTTT
CSGGAGTTDTQYF
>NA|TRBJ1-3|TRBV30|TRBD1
TGTGCCACCTGGACAGGGACGGGAAACACCATATATTTT
CATWTGTGNTIYF
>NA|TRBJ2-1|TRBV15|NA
TGTGCCACCAGCAGAGTTCCAGTCTACAATGAGCAGTTCTTC
CATSRVPVYNEQFF
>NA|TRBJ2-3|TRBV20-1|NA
TGCAGTGCTAGCGGCACAGATACGCAGTATTTT
CSASGTDTQYF
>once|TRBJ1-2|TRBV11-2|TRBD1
TGTGCCAGCAGCTCACACACAGGGGGATATGGCTACACCTTC
CASSSHTGGYGYTF
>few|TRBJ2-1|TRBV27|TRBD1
TGTGCCAGCAGTTCCTTTTTAGACAGGGGTGGGTACAATGAGCAGTTCTTC
CASSSFLDRGGYNEQFF
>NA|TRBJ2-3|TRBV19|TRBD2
TGTGCCAGTAGTATAGGAGCGGGGGGCACAGATACGCAGTATTTT
CASSIGAGGTDTQYF
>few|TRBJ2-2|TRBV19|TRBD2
TGTGCCAGTAGTAATAGCGGGGGGGCAGTTGGGGAGCTGTTTTTT
CASSNSGGAVGELFF
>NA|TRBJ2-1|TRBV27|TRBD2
TGTGCCAGCAGTTTCTTGACTAGCGGGGCCCAGCAGTTCTTC
CASSFLTSGAQQFF
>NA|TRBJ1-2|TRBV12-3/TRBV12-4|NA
TGTGCCAGCAGCCAGGGTTATGGCTACACCTTC
CASSQGYGYTF
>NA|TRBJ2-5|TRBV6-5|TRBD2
TGTGCCAGCAGACAACTAGCGGGGGGGCCGAGGACCCAGTACTTC
CASRQLAGGPRTQYF
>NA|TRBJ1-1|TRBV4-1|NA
TGCGCCAGCAGCCAAGATAGCCCGAACACTGAAGCTTTCTTT
CASSQDSPNTEAFF
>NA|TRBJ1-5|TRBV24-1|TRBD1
TGTGCCACCGGGACAGGGTTTAGCAATCAGCCCCAGCATTTT
CATGTGFSNQPQHF
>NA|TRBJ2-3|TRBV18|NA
TGTGCCAGCTCACCACGTCTAGCTACGACAGATACGCAGTATTTT
CASSPRLATTDTQYF
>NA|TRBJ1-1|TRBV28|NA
TGTGCCAGCAGTCCTGGGGGAGGAGGGAACACTGAAGCTTTCTTT
CASSPGGGGNTEAFF
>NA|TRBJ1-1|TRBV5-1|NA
TGCGCCAGCAGCTTCAGGGCCTTTAACACTGAAGCTTTCTTT
CASSFRAFNTEAFF
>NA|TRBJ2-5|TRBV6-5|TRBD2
TGTGCCAGCAGTTACTGGGCGGGGGGCCAAGAGACCCAGTACTTC
CASSYWAGGQETQYF
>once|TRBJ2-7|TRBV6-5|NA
TGTGCCAGCAGTTACTCCGTGGGCAGCTACGAGCAGTACTTC
CASSYSVGSYEQYF
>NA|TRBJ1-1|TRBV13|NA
TGTGCCAGCAGCCGACCAGGGGTGATGGAGAACACTGAAGCTTTCTTT
CASSRPGVMENTEAFF
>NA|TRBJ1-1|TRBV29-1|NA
TGCAGCGTTGACGGGGTGCGGACTGAAGCTTTCTTT
CSVDGVRTEAFF